This TCR beta chain was retrieved from a study of blood T cell repertoires in COVID-19. Here immunoSEQ multiplex PCR was the method, and the copy in TCRdb shows in-frame clones only, minus some. This sample has about 220,000 clones, with roughly four fifths found just once. The TCR was taken from a woman aged 25 to 39 who had recovered from COVID-19. The material sequenced was peripheral blood.

CDR3 DNA: TGTGCCAGCAGCCTCGGTCGAGGTGGAGCGGGAGAGGCCAAAAACATTCAGTACTTC. Encoded protein: CASSLGRGGAGEAKNIQYF. The chain couples TRBV3-1 (or the pseudogene TRBV3-2) to TRBJ2-4; 8 bases map to TRBD2. Germline CDR1 LGHDT, CDR2 YNNKEL (reference sequence). The CDR3 contains 19 residues. The V and J ends lost 4 bases and 1 base, in that order; junction bases with no gene match: 15.